The 27 T cell receptor beta chains in this list originate from one sample, sequenced in a study of T cell clones after liver transplantation. Measured with immunoSEQ multiplex PCR; TCRdb has only the in-frame clones, and not every one. The sample lists about 20,000 clones; nearly 80% were seen once. The sequences come from CD8+ T cells from blood, collected approximately 52 months after liver transplant. The receptor set was obtained from a human patient who received a liver transplant. The graft donor may account for some of the T cells.

The gene calls are TRBV7-3 and TRBJ2-7; TRBD2 matches 7 bases. The CDR3 spans 15 residues. Germline trimming cut 5 bases from V and 7 bases from J; bases unmatched to any gene: 14. The V gene's germline CDR1 is SGHTA and CDR2 FQGTGA. CDR3 bases: TGTGCCAGCAGCGTCAACCTCGGGACTAAAAGGGAGCAGTACTTC. Translated: CASSVNLGTKREQYF.

V gene TRBV7-9 combines with J gene TRBJ1-2; 9 nucleotides align to TRBD1. CDR3 length: 15 amino acids. CDR1 and CDR2 (germline): SEHNR, FQNEAQ (reference sequence). With V trimmed by 5 bases and J by 4 bases, 8 bases remained unmatched. The CDR3 loop is CASSAGTGYSYGYTF. In nucleotides, the CDR3 is TGTGCCAGCAGCGCCGGGACAGGGTATTCCTATGGCTACACCTTC.

The chain is built from TRBV6-5 and TRBJ1-2; tentatively, D is TRBD1 (5 bases). CDR1 is MNHEY and CDR2 is SVGAGI in the germline V gene. This CDR3 comprises 14 residues. V lost 2 bases, J lost 8 bases, and 15 bases lay in between. For the CDR3, the DNA is TGTGCCAGCAGTTACGTCGAGGGGTCCGGGGGCTACACCTTC. This codes for CASSYVEGSGGYTF.

The CDR3 DNA reads TGCGCCAGCAGCCAAACCGGGACAGGGTTCGGGAAACTGTTTTTT. Translation gives CASSQTGTGFGKLFF. This chain uses TRBV4-1 with TRBJ1-4, with 9 bases identical to TRBD1. Germline CDR1 and CDR2: MGHRA and YSYEKL. CDR3 length: 15 amino acids. The V and J ends lost 2 bases and 11 bases, in that order; junction bases with no gene match: 9.

This chain joins TRBV2 and TRBJ2-5; D call uncertain. The V and J ends lost 3 bases and 5 bases respectively, with 1 base between them. Germline V gene lookup returns CDR1 SNHLY and CDR2 FYNNEI. The CDR3 consists of 10 residues. The CDR3 region is CASSDETQYF. CDR3 DNA sequence: TGTGCCAGCAGTGACGAGACCCAGTACTTC.

This clone was detected once. The V call is TRBV4-2, the J call TRBJ2-7, with 7 bases identical to TRBD1. Looked up from germline, CDR1 is LGHNA and CDR2 is YNFKEQ. Unmatched junction bases numbered 8, after V lost 4 bases and J lost 2 bases. The CDR3 is made up of 15 amino acids. For the CDR3, the DNA is TGTGCCAGCAGCCCCCGACCTGGACAGGCCTACGAGCAGTACTTC. This sequence encodes CASSPRPGQAYEQYF.

V and J are TRBV6-1 and TRBJ1-1, with 9 bases fitting TRBD1. V shed 6 bases and J 4 bases; nucleotides not matched to a gene: 6. The CDR3 is 14 amino acids. The germline V gene encodes CDR1 MNHNS and CDR2 SASEGT. The CDR3, as DNA: TGTGCCAGCAGCCGGGACAGGGAGGTCACTGAAGCTTTCTTT. It translates to CASSRDREVTEAFF.

J is TRBJ2-3 and V is TRBV10-3; TRBD2 aligns across 7 bases. Per the germline V gene, CDR1 is ENHRY and CDR2 is SYGVKD. The CDR3 runs 17 residues. Germline trimming cut 3 bases from V and 6 bases from J; bases unmatched to any gene: 15. The CDR3 here is CAISDPGGGVPADTQYF. CDR3 DNA sequence: TGTGCCATCAGTGACCCGGGGGGAGGGGTCCCTGCGGATACGCAGTATTTT.

The CDR3 DNA reads TGTGCCAGCAGCTTAGTTGTGGGGACAGAGCAGTACTTC. This gives the protein CASSLVVGTEQYF. This chain uses TRBV11-3 with TRBJ2-7, with D maybe TRBD1 (6 bases). Germline CDR1 reads SGHNT; CDR2 reads YENEEA. CDR3 length: 13 residues. Trimming removed 1 base at V and 7 bases at J, with 11 bases between.

V gene TRBV25-1 combines with J gene TRBJ2-7; D perhaps matches TRBD2 (6 bases). The CDR3 is 13 amino acids. Trimming removed 0 bases at V and 4 bases at J, with 7 bases between. CDR1 MGHDK and CDR2 SYGVNS come from the germline V gene. The CDR3 loop is CASSEYGGYEQYF. The CDR3 DNA follows: TGTGCCAGCAGTGAATATGGGGGGTACGAGCAGTACTTC.

The gene calls are TRBV9 and TRBJ2-1; TRBD1 agrees at 7 bases. J was trimmed by 4 bases and V by 4 bases; bases with no gene match: 11. This CDR3 is 16 amino acids long. The germline V gene encodes CDR1 SGDLS and CDR2 YYNGEE. The DNA for the CDR3 is TGTGCCAGCAGCCCACCCTCAGGGGGTGGGTACAATGAGCAGTTCTTC. Protein: CASSPPSGGGYNEQFF.

In this sample, this clone turned up a few times. CDR3 DNA: TGTGCCTGGAGTGGAGACAGTTACACTGAAGCTTTCTTT. Its translation: CAWSGDSYTEAFF. V usage is TRBV30 and J usage is TRBJ1-1, with D tentatively TRBD1 (5 bases). The CDR3 runs 13 residues. CDR1 GTSNPN and CDR2 SVGIG come from the germline V gene (reference sequence). Trimming pared 1 base from V and 3 bases from J, leaving 9 bases between.

J is TRBJ1-2 and V is TRBV2; maybe TRBD1 (5 bases). The length of the CDR3 is 15 residues. V shed 5 bases and J shed 4 bases, with 17 bases lying between them. The germline gives CDR1 SNHLY, CDR2 FYNNEI. The CDR3 loop is CASSPPGDGIYGYTF. For the CDR3, the DNA is TGTGCCAGCAGTCCCCCTGGGGACGGAATCTATGGCTACACCTTC.

The chain employs TRBV4-1 and TRBJ1-1; 8 bases fit TRBD1. The germline V gene has CDR1 MGHRA and CDR2 YSYEKL. With 0 bases clipped from V and 1 base from J, the junction kept 1 base outside the gene matches. The CDR3 is 15 residues long. CDR3 protein: CASSQDDRGNTEAFF. The CDR3 DNA reads as TGCGCCAGCAGCCAAGATGACAGGGGGAACACTGAAGCTTTCTTT.

CDR3 residues: CASSDFVGNTIYF. CDR3 coding DNA: TGTGCCAGCAGTGATTTTGTTGGAAACACCATATATTTT. The V and J genes are TRBV6-1 and TRBJ1-3; the D is unclear. The CDR3 has 13 amino acids. Trimming stripped 3 bases from V and 3 bases from J, with 6 bases between. Germline CDR1 reads MNHNS; CDR2 reads SASEGT.

Worth noting for this clone: Other DNA sequences within the sample encode an identical CDR3. This rearrangement joins TRBV6-4 to TRBJ2-6; D unclear. Per germline, CDR1 MRHNA and CDR2 SNTAGT. The CDR3 consists of 16 residues. V dropped 5 bases and J dropped 5 bases, with 16 bases sitting between them. The CDR3 sequence is CASSRTRQSRANVLTF. The CDR3 nucleotides read TGTGCCAGCAGTCGCACACGACAAAGTCGGGCCAACGTCCTGACTTTC.

The chain recombines TRBV9 with TRBJ2-3, with 9 bases matching TRBD2. Germline assignment: CDR1 SGDLS and CDR2 YYNGEE. The CDR3 is 16 residues long. With V trimmed by 4 bases and J by 2 bases, 8 bases remained unmatched. In DNA form, the CDR3 reads TGTGCCAGCAGCTTCATAGCGGGGGACCTCACAGATACGCAGTATTTT. Translation: CASSFIAGDLTDTQYF.

Turning to this clone: The junction departs from germline at one end; a sequencing error may be responsible. The chain is built from TRBV4-2 and TRBJ1-1; 7 nucleotides agree with TRBD1. The germline gives CDR1 LGHNA, CDR2 YNFKEQ. The CDR3 is 11 residues long. CDR3 nucleotides: TGTGCCAGCAGCCAAGGGGACAGAACGTCCTTT. Translating it yields CASSQGDRTSF.

The gene calls are TRBV28 and TRBJ2-7; no clear D gene. Germline V lookup: CDR1 MDHEN, CDR2 SYDVKM. V gave up 2 bases and J gave up 0 bases, with 17 bases separating them. The CDR3 sequence is 17 residues long. CDR3: CASSLDPERIGSYEQYF. The DNA for the CDR3 is TGTGCCAGCAGTTTAGATCCCGAGCGCATCGGCTCCTACGAGCAGTACTTC.

This clone appeared a few times. V usage is TRBV28 and J usage is TRBJ1-6; D is ambiguous. V was cut by 3 bases and J by 5 bases, with 2 bases left in between. There are 12 residues in the CDR3. The germline V gene has CDR1 MDHEN and CDR2 SYDVKM. Written as DNA, the CDR3 is TGTGCCAGCAGTTTTGATAATTCACCCCTCCACTTT. Translation gives CASSFDNSPLHF.

The chain uses TRBV7-9 and TRBJ1-1, with D hard to call. Germline V gives CDR1 SEHNR, CDR2 FQNEAQ (reference sequence). V was trimmed by 1 base and J by 1 base, leaving 7 bases between them. The CDR3 is 14 residues long. Written as DNA, the CDR3 is TGTGCCAGCAGCTTAGTCGGGGAGAACACTGAAGCTTTCTTT. This encodes CASSLVGENTEAFF.

V gene TRBV19 combines with J gene TRBJ2-6, with D unresolved. The CDR3 extends over 15 amino acids. V was cut by 1 base and J by 0 bases, with 4 bases left in between. CDR1 is LNHDA and CDR2 is SQIVND in the germline V gene (reference sequence). CDR3 in DNA: TGTGCCAGTAGTATAGGGAACTCTGGGGCCAACGTCCTGACTTTC. Protein sequence: CASSIGNSGANVLTF.

The rearrangement joins TRBV27 to TRBJ1-4; D call uncertain. Trimming took 5 bases from V and 0 from J, leaving 7 bases between them. CDR1 MNHEY and CDR2 SMNVEV come from the germline V gene (reference sequence). This CDR3 has 14 residues. The CDR3, as DNA: TGTGCCAGCAGTAAGACGGCAACTAATGAAAAACTGTTTTTT. Encoded protein: CASSKTATNEKLFF.

The rearrangement links TRBV7-9 to TRBJ2-1; tentative D call: TRBD1 (6 bases). Germline V gene lookup returns CDR1 SEHNR and CDR2 FQNEAQ (reference sequence). The V and J ends lost 2 bases and 6 bases respectively, with 14 bases between them. This CDR3 is built from 15 residues. In nucleotides, the CDR3 is TGTGCCAGCAGCTTAATCCCTCGACAGGCCAATGAGCAGTTCTTC. Translated: CASSLIPRQANEQFF.

The rearrangement links TRBV28 to TRBJ2-7; possibly TRBD1 or TRBD2 for D (5 bases each). CDR1 is MDHEN, CDR2 SYDVKM, per germline. The CDR3 sequence is 14 residues long. Trimming took off 3 bases at V and 4 bases at J, with 13 bases between the two ends. The CDR3 protein is CASSFAGTAYEQYF. Written as DNA, the CDR3 is TGTGCCAGCAGTTTCGCCGGGACGGCGTACGAGCAGTACTTC.

This chain links TRBV29-1 with TRBJ1-1; maybe TRBD1 (6 bases). Germline-derived CDR1 and CDR2 are SQVTM and ANQGSEA. Trimming took 5 bases from V and 7 from J, leaving 20 bases between them. This CDR3 contains 14 residues. The chain's CDR3 is CSVPQGLREVEAFF. For the CDR3, the DNA is TGCAGCGTTCCACAGGGTTTAAGGGAAGTTGAAGCTTTCTTT.

The genes are TRBV28 and TRBJ1-2, with a tentative D call TRBD1 (5 bases). Germline values: CDR1 MDHEN, CDR2 SYDVKM. This CDR3 contains 15 residues. The V end was cut by 6 bases, the J end by 8 bases, with 22 bases between. CDR3 sequence (DNA): TGTGCCAGCAGGTCCCCCTATGGGGGACGGGTAGGCTACACCTTC. Translated, it gives CASRSPYGGRVGYTF.